What follows are 30 T cell receptor beta chains derived from one specimen sequenced in a study of T cell repertoires in ileal Crohn's disease. Time point reported: neoterminal ileum biopsy at postoperative endoscopy, about 6 months after surgery. Produced via immunoSEQ multiplex PCR; TCRdb's table is partial and in-frame only. The table shows more than 9,500 clones, with 82% occurring only once. The sample was ileal tissue. These TCRs come from an adult with Crohn's disease.

The V gene is TRBV10-3, the J gene TRBJ2-5; TRBD2 matches 8 bases. With 10 bases clipped from V and 2 bases from J, the junction kept 6 bases outside the gene matches. The length of the CDR3 is 13 residues. Germline V gene sequence: CDR1 ENHRY, CDR2 SYGVKD. CDR3 DNA: TGTGCCACCCGACTAGCGAAACAAGAGACCCAGTACTTC. Protein product: CATRLAKQETQYF.

The chain employs TRBV7-6 and TRBJ2-1; TRBD2 agrees at 10 bases. Germline CDR1 reads SGHVS; CDR2 reads FNYEAQ. Trimming cost V 7 bases and J 6 bases; bases outside gene matches: 6. The CDR3 consists of 14 residues. The CDR3 here is CASTSGRASNEQFF. CDR3 nucleotides: TGTGCCAGCACCAGCGGGAGGGCCAGCAATGAGCAGTTCTTC.

The rearrangement joins TRBV28 to TRBJ1-5; tentatively, D is TRBD1 (6 bases). Germline loops: CDR1 MDHEN, CDR2 SYDVKM. The CDR3 loop spans 14 amino acids. Trimming removed 6 bases from V and 5 bases from J, with 14 bases in between. In nucleotides, the CDR3 is TGTGCCAGCAGCCGACAGGATTCTTATCAGCCCCAGCATTTT. This gives the protein CASSRQDSYQPQHF.

This chain links TRBV29-1 with TRBJ2-2; 9 bases are shared with TRBD2. Germline assignment: CDR1 SQVTM and CDR2 ANQGSEA. V trimming: 7 bases; J trimming: 1 base; junction bases outside the gene matches: 7. This CDR3 has 15 residues. DNA of the CDR3: TGCAGCGCCGCGGGGCGGGGGGGGAACACCGGGGAGCTGTTTTTT. Translation: CSAAGRGGNTGELFF.

The chain recombines TRBV7-9 with TRBJ1-1, with D possibly being TRBD1 (5 bases). Trimming stripped 6 bases from V and 0 bases from J, with 8 bases between. The CDR3 loop spans 13 amino acids. CDR1 is SEHNR, CDR2 FQNEAQ, per germline (reference sequence). CDR3 protein: CASREQVNTEAFF. For the CDR3, the DNA is TGTGCCAGCAGAGAACAGGTGAACACTGAAGCTTTCTTT.

The sample holds one count of this clone. This sequence joins TRBV29-1 and TRBJ2-7; 10 nucleotides match TRBD1. The germline gives CDR1 SQVTM, CDR2 ANQGSEA. J lost 7 bases, V lost 0 bases, and 6 bases had no gene match. The CDR3 runs 14 residues. The CDR3 spells CSVEEGTGAGEQYF. The CDR3 DNA reads as TGCAGCGTTGAAGAGGGGACAGGGGCGGGGGAGCAGTACTTC.

This sequence joins TRBV5-1 and TRBJ1-2; D not certain. CDR3 length: 14 amino acids. Trimming cost V 1 base and J 4 bases, with 11 bases left between them. Germline V lookup: CDR1 SGHRS, CDR2 YFSETQ. DNA for the CDR3: TGCGCCAGCAGCTTGATAACGGAGAGCTATGGCTACACCTTC. Residues: CASSLITESYGYTF.

This chain uses TRBV10-3 with TRBJ2-7; a possible D gene is TRBD2 (5 bases). The ends were cut back, 3 bases at V and 3 bases at J, with 12 bases in the middle. The CDR3 loop spans 14 amino acids. Germline values: CDR1 ENHRY, CDR2 SYGVKD. The CDR3 region is CAISEGAENYEQYF. CDR3 DNA: TGTGCCATCAGTGAAGGAGCGGAAAACTACGAGCAGTACTTC.

The chain links TRBV7-3 to TRBJ2-1; maybe TRBD1 (6 bases). V was trimmed by 6 bases and J by 8 bases, leaving 11 bases between them. The CDR3 contains 12 residues. Germline CDR1 and CDR2: SGHTA and FQGTGA. The chain's CDR3 is CASSLEGDEQFF. The CDR3, as DNA: TGTGCCAGCAGTCTCGAGGGGGATGAGCAGTTCTTC. The whole variable domain, remainder taken from reference TRBV7-3 and TRBJ2-1, is GAGVSQTPSNKVTEKGKYVELRCDPISGHTALYWYRQSLGQGPEFLIYFQGTGAADDSGLPNDRFFAVRPEGSVSTLKIQRTERGDSAVYLCASSLEGDEQFFGPGTRLTVL.

V usage is TRBV29-1 and J usage is TRBJ2-1, with D perhaps TRBD2 (6 bases). The CDR3 sequence is 14 residues long. Germline lookup yields CDR1 SQVTM and CDR2 ANQGSEA. The V end lost 3 bases, the J end lost 0 bases, and 9 bases lay between the germline ends. The DNA for the CDR3 is TGCAGCGTTGACCGGCGGGACTCCTACAATGAGCAGTTCTTC. This encodes CSVDRRDSYNEQFF.

This clone was detected once. The V call is TRBV5-4, the J call TRBJ2-7; D unclear. V dropped 1 base and J dropped 3 bases, with 8 bases sitting between them. The CDR3 is 13 amino acids. Germline CDR1 SGHNT, CDR2 YYREEE (reference sequence). CDR3: CASSLSVGYEQYF. In nucleotides, the CDR3 is TGTGCCAGCAGCTTGAGCGTCGGCTACGAGCAGTACTTC.

This clone was found once. The chain has TRBV27 and TRBJ1-6; 8 bases map to TRBD1. This CDR3 is built from 14 residues. V lost 6 bases, J lost 9 bases, and 7 bases stayed unmatched. Germline assignment: CDR1 MNHEY and CDR2 SMNVEV (reference sequence). The CDR3 nucleotides read TGTGCCAGCAGACTAGGACAGGGTGTTTCACCCCTCCACTTT. Residues: CASRLGQGVSPLHF.

The chain combines TRBV7-8 with TRBJ1-4, with 8 bases identical to TRBD1. Germline CDR1 reads SGHVS; CDR2 reads FQNEAQ. CDR3 length: 14 residues. V was pared by 2 bases and J by 7 bases, with 3 bases of the junction left unmatched. The CDR3: CASSLRTGSEKLFF. The CDR3 region has the DNA TGTGCCAGCAGCTTAAGGACAGGGAGTGAAAAACTGTTTTTT. The variable domain in full, completed from reference TRBV7-8 and TRBJ1-4, reads GAGVSQSPRYKVAKRGQDVALRCDPISGHVSLFWYQQALGQGPEFLTYFQNEAQLDKSGLPSDRFFAERPEGSVSTLKIQRTQQEDSAVYLCASSLRTGSEKLFFGSGTQLSVL.

This chain joins TRBV27 and TRBJ2-7; D is uncertain. This CDR3 spans 12 amino acids. The V gene lost 4 bases and the J gene lost 4 bases, with 8 bases spanning the gap. Germline values: CDR1 MNHEY, CDR2 SMNVEV (reference sequence). CDR3 nucleotides: TGTGCCAGCAGTTCCCCCCCTTACGAGCAGTACTTC. Translating gives CASSSPPYEQYF.

This clone was seen just once. V and J are TRBV7-2 and TRBJ2-5; a weak D match, TRBD2 (5 bases). Germline values: CDR1 SGHTA, CDR2 FQGNSA. V lost 5 bases to trimming and J lost 0 bases, with 13 bases between them. The CDR3 spans 15 residues. The CDR3 DNA follows: TGTGCCAGCAGCCTCGGACTTTTGTACCAAGAGACCCAGTACTTC. Protein sequence: CASSLGLLYQETQYF.

V gene TRBV5-1 combines with J gene TRBJ2-2, with 15 bases identical to TRBD2. The germline V gene encodes CDR1 SGHRS and CDR2 YFSETQ. The CDR3 extends over 19 amino acids. The V and J ends lost 4 bases and 4 bases, in that order; junction bases with no gene match: 11. For the CDR3, the DNA is TGCGCCAGCAGCAGGACCGGGACTAGCGGGAGGATGGGCACCGGGGAGCTGTTTTTT. It translates to CASSRTGTSGRMGTGELFF.

This clone was seen once. The chain couples TRBV7-2 to TRBJ2-2; D possibly corresponds to TRBD1 (6 bases). V gave up 3 bases and J gave up 0 bases, with 8 bases separating them. Germline V gene sequence: CDR1 SGHTA, CDR2 FQGNSA. This CDR3 contains 15 residues. CDR3 nucleotides: TGTGCCAGCAGCTTTGGACAGCCGAACACCGGGGAGCTGTTTTTT. Encoded protein: CASSFGQPNTGELFF.

This chain connects TRBV28 to TRBJ2-1; 9 bases line up with TRBD2. The CDR3 contains 16 residues. Germline CDR1 is MDHEN and CDR2 is SYDVKM. V lost 6 bases, J lost 6 bases, and 12 bases stayed unmatched. The chain's CDR3 is CASRAAAGGGPNEQFF. CDR3 bases: TGTGCCAGCAGAGCCGCCGCGGGGGGGGGCCCCAATGAGCAGTTCTTC. Looking up the rest from reference TRBV28 and TRBJ2-1 gives the full variable domain: DVKVTQSSRYLVKRTGEKVFLECVQDMDHENMFWYRQDPGLGLRLIYFSYDVKMKEKGDIPEGYSVSREKKERFSLILESASTNQTSMYLCASRAAAGGGPNEQFFGPGTRLTVL.

The V call is TRBV28, the J call TRBJ1-5; no clear D gene. Trimming cost V 5 bases and J 0 bases, with 11 bases left between them. The CDR3 totals 15 residues. Looked up from germline, CDR1 is MDHEN and CDR2 is SYDVKM. In DNA form, the CDR3 reads TGTGCCAGCAGTCCCGTTGAGTATAGCAATCAGCCCCAGCATTTT. Its translation is CASSPVEYSNQPQHF.

The V gene is TRBV2, the J gene TRBJ2-1; 11 bases match TRBD1. The CDR3 loop spans 15 amino acids. The germline V gene has CDR1 SNHLY and CDR2 FYNNEI. Trimming at V came to 3 bases and at J to 10 bases, leaving 8 bases not matched to a gene. The CDR3 DNA follows: TGTGCCAGCAGTGAGGACAGGGGGCATTTCGGGGAGCAGTTCTTC. Translated: CASSEDRGHFGEQFF. Full variable domain (outside the CDR3, taken from reference TRBV2 and TRBJ2-1): EPEVTQTPSHQVTQMGQEVILRCVPISNHLYFYWYRQILGQKVEFLVSFYNNEISEKSEIFDDQFSVERPDGSNFTLKIRSTKLEDSAMYFCASSEDRGHFGEQFFGPGTRLTVL.

The chain uses TRBV27 and TRBJ1-3; 9 positions agree with TRBD1. Trimming removed 7 bases from V and 7 bases from J; junction bases left unmatched: 8. This CDR3 comprises 14 residues. The germline CDR1 and CDR2 sequences are MNHEY and SMNVEV (reference sequence). CDR3 in amino acids: CASTSGTGRNTIYF. CDR3 bases: TGTGCCAGCACCTCCGGGACAGGGCGGAACACCATATATTTT.

This clone was detected once. The chain couples TRBV11-2 to TRBJ1-1, with D possibly TRBD1 on 5 matching bases. Looked up from germline, CDR1 is SGHAT and CDR2 is FQNNGV. This CDR3 spans 16 amino acids. V gave up 5 bases and J gave up 2 bases, with 18 bases separating them. The CDR3 loop is CASSPAGYESNTEAFF. The CDR3 bases are TGTGCCAGCAGCCCCGCAGGGTATGAGAGTAACACTGAAGCTTTCTTT. The full variable domain, with the rest looked up from reference TRBV11-2 and TRBJ1-1, is EAGVAQSPRYKIIEKRQSVAFWCNPISGHATLYWYQQILGQGPKLLIQFQNNGVVDDSQLPKDRFSAERLKGVDSTLKIQPAKLEDSAVYLCASSPAGYESNTEAFFGQGTRLTVV.

The V call is TRBV2, the J call TRBJ2-7; D not resolved. This CDR3 contains 12 residues. Germline V gene lookup returns CDR1 SNHLY and CDR2 FYNNEI. V lost 3 bases and J 0 bases, leaving 3 bases between the germline ends. The DNA for the CDR3 is TGTGCCAGCAGTGACAGCTCCTACGAGCAGTACTTC. Its translation is CASSDSSYEQYF.

The chain employs TRBV5-4 and TRBJ2-5, with 8 bases aligning to TRBD2. CDR1 and CDR2 from the germline V gene are SGHNT and YYREEE (reference sequence). J was trimmed by 0 bases and V by 1 base; bases with no gene match: 5. The CDR3 is 16 residues long. The DNA of the CDR3 is TGTGCCAGCAGCTTGCCCGGGGGGGGCTACCAAGAGACCCAGTACTTC. It is translated as CASSLPGGGYQETQYF.

The chain recombines TRBV7-2 with TRBJ2-1, with 11 bases aligning to TRBD2. The junction had 11 bases not matched to a gene; V was cut back by 4 bases and J by 0 bases. CDR1 and CDR2 from the germline V gene are SGHTA and FQGNSA. CDR3 length: 19 amino acids. The CDR3 reads CASSSPTSGVTSSYNEQFF. The CDR3 nucleotides are TGTGCCAGCAGCTCCCCGACTAGCGGGGTTACAAGCTCCTACAATGAGCAGTTCTTC.

V gene TRBV5-1 combines with J gene TRBJ2-5; 15 bases match TRBD2. Germline CDR1 SGHRS, CDR2 YFSETQ. V lost 4 bases, J lost 5 bases, and 12 bases stayed unmatched. The CDR3 is 18 amino acids. CDR3 loop: CASSLLPGLAGGKETQYF. The CDR3 DNA reads as TGCGCCAGCAGCCTATTACCGGGACTAGCGGGGGGAAAGGAGACCCAGTACTTC.

In this sample, this clone turned up a few times. The chain combines TRBV7-9 with TRBJ1-2; 12 positions match TRBD1. The CDR3 runs to 16 residues. V shed 4 bases, J shed 8 bases, and the junction held 11 bases outside the gene matches. The germline V gene encodes CDR1 SEHNR and CDR2 FQNEAQ (reference sequence). Here the CDR3 DNA reads TGTGCCAGCAGCTCTATGGTGGGACAGGGGGCGCGGGGCTACACCTTC. Protein sequence: CASSSMVGQGARGYTF.

The chain links TRBV5-4 to TRBJ2-5, with D possibly being TRBD1 (6 bases). The CDR3 contains 13 residues. V lost 4 bases, J lost 3 bases, and 10 bases lay in between. Per germline, CDR1 SGHNT and CDR2 YYREEE (reference sequence). The DNA for the CDR3 is TGTGCCAGCAGCGACAGGTACGAAGAGACCCAGTACTTC. The encoded protein is CASSDRYEETQYF.

The chain has TRBV27 and TRBJ2-5; 13 nucleotides agree with TRBD2. Trimming took 7 bases from V and 5 from J; bases not matched to a gene: 13. CDR1 and CDR2 from the germline V gene are MNHEY and SMNVEV (reference sequence). The CDR3 sequence is 17 residues long. CDR3 bases: TGTGCCAGCATCACTCGACTAGCGGGAGGAGTGGGGGAGACCCAGTACTTC. This codes for CASITRLAGGVGETQYF.

The chain joins TRBV6-6 to TRBJ2-7; D unresolved. CDR3 length equals 12 residues. Germline V gene sequence: CDR1 MNHNY, CDR2 SVGAGI (reference sequence). V was cut by 4 bases and J by 4 bases, with 8 bases left in between. The CDR3 loop reads CASSSTYYEQYF. In nucleotides, the CDR3 is TGTGCCAGCAGTTCCACTTATTACGAGCAGTACTTC.